This TCR beta chain was sequenced in a study of blood T cell repertoires in COVID-19. Study details: The analysed material was cDNA or gDNA that came from T cells, B-cell-depleted T cells, or PBMCs.

V was cut by 0 bases and J by 0 bases, with 8 bases left in between. The CDR3 runs to 15 residues. In germline, CDR1 is MNHNS, CDR2 SASEGT. Enrollees, roughly 18 to 89 years old, lived in approximately 24 US areas. Cohort assignment relied on participant-reported clinical history. Original methodology: From reference gene primer amplification, estimates of nucleated cell counts were derived. This table comes from immunoSEQ multiplex PCR, and its TCRdb copy is limited to in-frame clones, with some not included. V and J calls and clone size come straight from that table; D and trimming were deduced from the DNA. The sample records roughly 300,000 clones, about 90% being singletons.

The chain employs TRBV6-1 and TRBJ1-2; D is undetermined. Sequencing was carried out using PBMCs or T cells enriched from blood (not recorded which). The sequence was collected from a woman aged 25-40 years who had recovered from COVID-19. The CDR3 bases are TGTGCCAGCAGTGAAGCGGTAGCCCCTAACTATGGCTACACCTTC. It encodes CASSEAVAPNYGYTF.